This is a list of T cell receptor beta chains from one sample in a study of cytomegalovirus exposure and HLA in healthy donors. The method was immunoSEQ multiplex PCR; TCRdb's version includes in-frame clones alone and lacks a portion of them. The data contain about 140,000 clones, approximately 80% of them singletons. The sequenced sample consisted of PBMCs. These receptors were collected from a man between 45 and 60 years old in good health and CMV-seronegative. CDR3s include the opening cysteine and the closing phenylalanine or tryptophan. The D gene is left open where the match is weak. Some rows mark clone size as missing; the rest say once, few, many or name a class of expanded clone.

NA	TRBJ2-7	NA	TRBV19	CASSIARDHEQYF	TGTGCCAGTAGTATAGCCAGGGATCACGAGCAGTACTTC
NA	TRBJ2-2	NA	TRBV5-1	CASSLGVRGGSGELFF	TGCGCCAGCAGCTTGGGTGTCAGGGGTGGATCCGGGGAGCTGTTTTTT
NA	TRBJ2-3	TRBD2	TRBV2	CASSPSGGTDTQYF	TGTGCCAGCAGTCCCAGCGGGGGCACAGATACGCAGTATTTT
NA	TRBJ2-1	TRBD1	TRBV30	CAWSRQGANEQFF	TGTGCCTGGAGTAGGCAGGGGGCTAATGAGCAGTTCTTC
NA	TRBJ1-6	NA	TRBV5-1	CASSLDFDSPLHF	TGCGCCAGCAGCTTGGATTTCGATTCACCCCTCCACTTT
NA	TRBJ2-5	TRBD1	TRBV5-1	CASSGDRGRETQYF	TGCGCCAGCAGCGGGGACAGGGGGCGGGAGACCCAGTACTTC
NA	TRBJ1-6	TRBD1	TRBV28	CASSSLGQAASPLHF	TGTGCCAGCAGCTCCCTGGGACAGGCGGCTTCACCCCTCCACTTT
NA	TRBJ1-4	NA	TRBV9	CARNRAITEKLFF	TGTGCCAGGAACAGGGCCATTACGGAAAAACTGTTTTTT
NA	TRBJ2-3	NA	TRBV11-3	CASRGGRQGATDTQYF	TGTGCCAGCAGGGGAGGGAGGCAGGGGGCAACAGATACGCAGTATTTT
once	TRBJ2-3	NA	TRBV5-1	CASSSGPGSTDTQYF	TGCGCCAGCAGCTCTGGACCAGGGAGCACAGATACGCAGTATTTT
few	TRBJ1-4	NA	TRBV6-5	CASSYSGATNEKLFF	TGTGCCAGCAGTTACTCAGGGGCCACTAATGAAAAACTGTTTTTT
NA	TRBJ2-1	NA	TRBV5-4	CASSSFIRDSYNEQFF	TGTGCCAGCAGCTCATTCATCCGGGACTCCTACAATGAGCAGTTCTTC
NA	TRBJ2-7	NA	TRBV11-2	CASSLVRTLPSYEQYF	TGTGCCAGCAGCTTAGTTAGGACACTGCCATCCTACGAGCAGTACTTC